What follows are 13 T cell receptor beta chains derived from one specimen sequenced in a study of breast tumors, draining lymph nodes, adjacent tissues. One entry per CDR3 protein results from TCRdb running MiXCR on the multiplex PCR reads. Among about 130,000 distinct CDR3 sequences, roughly 20% were seen once, and the ten largest hold roughly 2%. Breast cancer patients provided tissue from their axillary draining lymph nodes. Sequenced input: axillary lymph node tissue. Receptors originate from a female donor with breast cancer. Some clones in this sample may be carry-over from other donors' samples.

This clonotype has ten or more counts. The chain couples TRBV7-2 to TRBJ2-2; D unresolved. Trimming shortened V by 5 bases and J by 8 bases, and 9 bases separated the two germline ends. The CDR3 covers 12 residues. Germline lookup yields CDR1 SGHTA and CDR2 FQGNSA. In DNA form, the CDR3 reads TGTGCCAGCAGCCCCCCCCTGGGGGAGCTGTTTTTT. It codes for CASSPPLGELFF.

This clonotype was seen ten or more times. The gene calls are TRBV3-1 and TRBJ2-3, with D unresolved. CDR1 LGHDT and CDR2 YNNKEL come from the germline V gene (reference sequence). CDR3 length: 13 amino acids. Deletions cut 0 bases from V and 3 bases from J, with 4 bases between. CDR3 DNA: TGTGCCAGCAGCCAAGAAACAACAGATACGCAGTATTTT. Translation: CASSQETTDTQYF.

This clonotype showed up just a few times. Possible read error: a much larger clone is one base away. The rearrangement links TRBV12-3 or TRBV12-4 to TRBJ1-4; no clear D. CDR3 length equals 11 residues. This CDR3 is CVSSLSEKLFF. For the CDR3, the DNA is TGTGTCAGCAGTTTAAGCGAAAAACTGTTTTTT.

This clonotype was counted once. The rearrangement joins TRBV3-1 to TRBJ2-5; 13 bases are shared with TRBD2. Germline lookup yields CDR1 LGHDT and CDR2 YNNKEL (reference sequence). V lost 3 bases to trimming and J lost 7 bases; unmatched junction nucleotides: 14. CDR3 size: 18 residues. The CDR3: CASSQAITSGGGEGTQYF. The CDR3 DNA is TGTGCCAGCAGCCAGGCTATAACTAGCGGGGGGGGTGAAGGGACCCAGTACTTC.

This clonotype occurred many times. The junction shows a germline mismatch at one end, possibly a read error. The rearrangement links TRBV5-1 to TRBJ1-2; D uncertain. Germline CDR1 SGHRS, CDR2 YFSETQ. The CDR3 runs to 12 residues. The CDR3 sequence is CLKHKANYGYTF. CDR3 coding DNA: TGTCTCAAGCACAAGGCTAACTATGGCTACACCTTC.

Worth noting for this clonotype: It may be a read error: a sequence one base away is much more abundant. The chain employs TRBV5-4 and TRBJ1-2; D is unclear. Germline CDR1 reads SGHNT; CDR2 reads YYREEE (reference sequence). The CDR3 runs 15 residues. The CDR3 nucleotides are TGTGCCAGCAGCTTGAGGGAGATTGCTAACTATGGCTGCACCTTC. Its translation is CASSLREIANYGCTF.

This clonotype was counted only a few times. The V and J genes are TRBV6-1 and TRBJ1-2, with TRBD1 matching over 7 bases. This CDR3 spans 15 amino acids. Germline V gives CDR1 MNHNS, CDR2 SASEGT. V shed 2 bases and J 4 bases; nucleotides not matched to a gene: 7. The CDR3 reads CASSETRTGPYGYTF. CDR3 nucleotides: TGTGCCAGCAGTGAAACGCGGACAGGCCCCTATGGCTACACCTTC.

This clonotype was counted ten times or more. The CDR3 loop reads CASRAGESYEQYF. Written as DNA, the CDR3 is TGTGCCAGCAGGGCCGGTGAATCCTACGAGCAGTACTTC. This chain joins TRBV2 and TRBJ2-7, with D hard to call. CDR1 and CDR2 from the germline V gene are SNHLY and FYNNEI. V lost 6 bases to trimming and J lost 1 base, with 10 bases between them. The CDR3 consists of 13 residues.

Worth noting for this clonotype: A clone one base away is much larger, so this may be a read error. The V gene is TRBV28, the J gene TRBJ1-6; 11 positions match TRBD1. The V gene end was trimmed by 5 bases and the J gene end by 11 bases; junction bases not matched to a gene: 8. This CDR3 contains 15 residues. Germline V gene lookup returns CDR1 MDHEN and CDR2 SYDVKM. The DNA for the CDR3 is TGTGCCAGCAGTGGAGGACAGGGGGCGAGGCCACCCCTCCACTTT. This gives the protein CASSGGQGARPPLHF.

Ten or more counts support this clonotype. J is TRBJ1-6 and V is TRBV6-1, with a possible D match to TRBD1 (5 bases). Germline V lookup: CDR1 MNHNS, CDR2 SASEGT. The ends were cut back, 2 bases at V and 9 bases at J, with 20 bases in the middle. The CDR3 length is 17 residues. CDR3 loop: CASSEFPPGGGGSPLHF. In DNA form, the CDR3 reads TGTGCCAGCAGTGAATTCCCCCCCGGAGGCGGGGGTTCACCCCTCCACTTT.

Concerning this clonotype: The junction does not match germline at one end; this may be a read error. This chain's CDR3 is CASSFGSGAQGTQYF. The CDR3 DNA is TGTGCCAGCAGCTTCGGGAGCGGGGCACAAGGGACCCAGTACTTC. The V gene is TRBV11-2, the J gene TRBJ2-5, with 7 nucleotides matching TRBD2. CDR1 is SGHAT, CDR2 FQNNGV, per germline. This CDR3 has 15 amino acids.

This clonotype was detected many times. The J gene is TRBJ2-3, the V gene TRBV20-1, with TRBD2 identical over 10 bases. After removal of 3 bases from V and 4 bases from J, the junction contained 7 bases not matched to a gene. This CDR3 region has 15 residues. Germline V gene data show CDR1 as DFQATT and CDR2 as SNEGSKA (reference sequence). CDR3 region: CSASQREGLPDTQYF. The CDR3, as DNA: TGCAGTGCTAGCCAGCGGGAGGGCCTCCCAGATACGCAGTATTTT.

This chain connects TRBV5-4 to TRBJ1-4; maybe TRBD1 (6 bases). CDR3 length: 16 residues. V lost 4 bases and J lost 8, with 21 bases in between. Germline V gene data show CDR1 as SGHNT and CDR2 as YYREEE (reference sequence). CDR3 in amino acids: CASSIDPGQLAEKLFF. The CDR3 DNA sequence: TGTGCCAGCAGCATCGACCCAGGACAGCTTGCCGAAAAACTGTTTTTT.